The entry below gives a single TCR beta chain sequence along with its context. The source of the sample is a study of T-cell reconstitution after alpha-beta-depleted transplantation in children. Unique molecular identifiers were built into the TCRbeta library. In TCRdb, the PCR reads were re-called with MiXCR into one record per CDR3 protein. The table records some 500,000 distinct CDR3 sequences, around 18% of them present only once. The CDR3 spans 15 residues. Per the germline V gene, CDR1 is MNHEY and CDR2 is SMNVEV (reference sequence). V dropped 3 bases and J dropped 0 bases, with 11 bases sitting between them.

The input for sequencing was PBMCs from the stem cell graft donor, taken from the stem cell graft. The rearrangement uses TRBV27 and TRBJ1-1; no definite D call. This TCR was sampled from a human donor who donated a stem cell graft to a child with acute lymphoblastic leukemia. The CDR3 reads CASSFRSYMNTEAFF. CDR3 bases: TGTGCCAGCAGTTTTCGGTCCTATATGAACACTGAAGCTTTCTTT.